Presented here are 5 T cell receptor beta chains from one specimen sequenced in a study of response to subunit inactivated influenza vaccine. TCRdb reanalysed the RT-PCR reads using MiXCR and keeps one entry per CDR3 protein. The sample contains 490,000 or so distinct CDR3 sequences, 7.6% of which appear only once. The sequences come from PBMCs from blood, collected roughly 24 months after vaccination. These receptors were collected from a man aged 50 to 69 who received an inactivated influenza vaccine.

This clonotype has more than one count but fewer than ten. V is TRBV12-3 or TRBV12-4 and J is TRBJ2-3, with TRBD2 matching 11 bases. The CDR3 totals 16 residues. V shed 3 bases, J shed 5 bases, and the junction held 7 bases outside the gene matches. The CDR3 DNA reads as TGTGCCAGCAGTTTGTCTCTTCTAGCGGGGGGAGATACGCAGTATTTT. Protein: CASSLSLLAGGDTQYF.

The gene calls are TRBV20-1 and TRBJ2-3, with D unresolved. The CDR3 has 13 amino acids. Looked up from germline, CDR1 is DFQATT and CDR2 is SNEGSKA (reference sequence). Trimming left V 3 bases short and J 2 bases short, with 9 bases between. The CDR3 region is CSASLRITDTQYF. The CDR3 DNA is TGCAGTGCTAGTCTCCGAATCACAGATACGCAGTATTTT.

V is TRBV4-3 and J is TRBJ2-1; a weak D match, TRBD1 (6 bases). Trimming shortened V by 0 bases and J by 3 bases, and 15 bases separated the two germline ends. The length of the CDR3 is 17 residues. CDR1 is LGHNA, CDR2 YSLEER, per germline. The CDR3 region is CASSQDLRDTLYNEQFF. The CDR3 DNA reads TGCGCCAGCAGCCAAGATCTTAGGGACACTCTCTACAATGAGCAGTTCTTC.

DNA of the CDR3: TGTGCCAGCAGCTTAAGTCCGGCTGAGCAGTTCTTC. Amino acids: CASSLSPAEQFF. The chain carries TRBV7-2 and TRBJ2-1; unclear D gene. The CDR3 runs to 12 residues. V gave up 2 bases and J gave up 9 bases, with 8 bases separating them. Germline V gene lookup returns CDR1 SGHTA and CDR2 FQGNSA.

This clonotype was recorded many times. The V and J genes are TRBV6-2 or TRBV6-3 and TRBJ1-2, with a weak D call TRBD1 (5 bases). CDR3 length: 13 residues. V dropped 5 bases and J dropped 4 bases, with 11 bases sitting between them. Germline CDR1 reads MNHEY; CDR2 reads SVGEGT. The CDR3 DNA sequence: TGTGCCAGCAGTCGCCCGACAGTCTATGGCTACACCTTC. This encodes CASSRPTVYGYTF.